These 14 T cell receptor beta chains were all obtained from the same sample, sequenced in a study of blood T cell repertoires in COVID-19. The protocol was immunoSEQ multiplex PCR, while the TCRdb copy is restricted to in-frame clones and leaves out a portion. The sample contains fewer than 250,000 clones, roughly 84% of which appear only once. Sequenced: PBMCs or T cells enriched from blood (not recorded which). These receptors came from a man aged 25-45 years in a cohort exposed to, infected with or recovered from COVID-19 (not recorded which).

The J gene is TRBJ2-1, the V gene TRBV5-4; perhaps TRBD1 as D (6 bases). Germline V CDR1 and CDR2: SGHNT, YYREEE (reference sequence). Deletions cut 1 base from V and 8 bases from J, with 10 bases between. The length of the CDR3 is 13 residues. DNA for the CDR3: TGTGCCAGCAGCTTGCTGGGGGCCGATGAGCAGTTCTTC. It is translated as CASSLLGADEQFF. The full variable domain, completed using reference TRBV5-4 and TRBJ2-1, is ETGVTQSPTHLIKTRGQQVTLRCSSQSGHNTVSWYQQALGQGPQFIFQYYREEENGRGNFPPRFSGLQFPNYSSELNVNALELDDSALYLCASSLLGADEQFFGPGTRLTVL.

This chain uses TRBV3-1 (or the pseudogene TRBV3-2) with TRBJ1-5; 7 bases agree with TRBD1. There are 15 residues in the CDR3. The ends lost 1 base at V and 3 bases at J; junction bases unmatched: 3. Germline CDR1 reads LGHDT; CDR2 reads YNNKEL (reference sequence). CDR3 amino acids: CASSQGGQDNQPQHF. The CDR3, as DNA: TGTGCCAGCAGCCAAGGTGGACAGGACAATCAGCCCCAGCATTTT.

This clone came up once. V gene TRBV19 combines with J gene TRBJ1-2; 8 bases match TRBD1. Germline lookup yields CDR1 LNHDA and CDR2 SQIVND (reference sequence). The V gene end was trimmed by 4 bases and the J gene end by 5 bases; junction bases not matched to a gene: 9. The CDR3 loop spans 15 amino acids. This CDR3 is CASSTLAGGWYGYTF. CDR3 sequence (DNA): TGTGCCAGTAGTACCCTGGCAGGGGGCTGGTATGGCTACACCTTC.

The CDR3 bases are TGTGCCAGCAGTGAATATCACGGGGAGCTGTTTTTT. It is translated as CASSEYHGELFF. The V call is TRBV25-1, the J call TRBJ2-2; D not certain. The CDR3 loop spans 12 amino acids. CDR1 is MGHDK and CDR2 is SYGVNS in the germline V gene. The V end lost 0 bases, the J end lost 7 bases, and 3 bases lay between the germline ends.

The V call is TRBV18, the J call TRBJ1-1; 9 bases line up with TRBD1. The junction had 5 bases not matched to a gene; V was cut back by 5 bases and J by 4 bases. CDR3 length: 14 amino acids. Germline CDR1 reads KGHSH; CDR2 reads LQKENI. As DNA, the CDR3 is TGTGCCAGCTCAGTACAGGGGGCCGGCACTGAAGCTTTCTTT. It yields the protein CASSVQGAGTEAFF.

J is TRBJ1-1 and V is TRBV11-2, with D maybe TRBD1 (5 bases). The V gene lost 6 bases and the J gene lost 1 base, with 12 bases spanning the gap. Germline V lookup: CDR1 SGHAT, CDR2 FQNNGV. The CDR3 totals 14 residues. For the CDR3, the DNA is TGTGCCAGCAGACGCCTCACAGGGAACACTGAAGCTTTCTTT. This translates into CASRRLTGNTEAFF.

The rearrangement uses TRBV18 and TRBJ1-6; D not resolved. The germline gives CDR1 KGHSH, CDR2 LQKENI. Trimming removed 6 bases at V and 5 bases at J, with 17 bases between. The CDR3 runs to 16 residues. The CDR3 loop is CASSPLPGLDNSPLHF. Written as DNA, the CDR3 is TGTGCCAGCTCTCCCCTTCCGGGATTGGATAATTCACCCCTCCACTTT.

The chain is built from TRBV9 and TRBJ2-1, with 9 bases that match TRBD1. The CDR3 is 13 residues long. From germline, CDR1 is SGDLS and CDR2 YYNGEE. The junction had 7 bases not matched to a gene; V was cut back by 6 bases and J by 9 bases. The chain's CDR3 is CASIMDRGTEQFF. The CDR3 DNA reads as TGTGCCAGCATCATGGACAGGGGCACTGAGCAGTTCTTC.

J is TRBJ1-2 and V is TRBV29-1; D is unresolved. The germline V gene encodes CDR1 SQVTM and CDR2 ANQGSEA. This CDR3 is built from 13 residues. The V end was cut by 4 bases, the J end by 5 bases, with 14 bases between. CDR3 coding DNA: TGCAGCGTTGTGGTGGGCGTCGGATATGGCTACACCTTC. Translation: CSVVVGVGYGYTF.

This clone occurred a few times. V usage is TRBV4-2 and J usage is TRBJ2-1; 8 bases agree with TRBD2. The trim removed 1 base at V and 7 bases at J, leaving 6 bases unmatched. This CDR3 spans 15 amino acids. Germline-derived CDR1 and CDR2 are LGHNA and YNFKEQ. This CDR3 reads CASSQAGLVGNEQFF. The CDR3 DNA is TGTGCCAGCAGCCAAGCGGGACTAGTAGGGAATGAGCAGTTCTTC.

This clone showed up just once. The V and J genes are TRBV27 and TRBJ2-6; unclear D gene. The germline V and J ends were trimmed by 5 bases and 1 base, with 9 bases remaining between them. The CDR3 is made up of 15 amino acids. Germline lookup yields CDR1 MNHEY and CDR2 SMNVEV (reference sequence). The CDR3 protein is CASSPLESGANVLTF. As DNA, the CDR3 is TGTGCCAGCAGTCCCTTAGAGTCTGGGGCCAACGTCCTGACTTTC.

The sample holds a few counts of this clone. The chain recombines TRBV19 with TRBJ1-1, with D tentatively TRBD1 (5 bases). The CDR3 runs 14 residues. From germline, CDR1 is LNHDA and CDR2 SQIVND (reference sequence). Trimming stripped 1 base from V and 0 bases from J, with 6 bases between. The CDR3 spells CASSIGRVNTEAFF. For the CDR3, the DNA is TGTGCCAGTAGTATAGGCAGGGTGAACACTGAAGCTTTCTTT.

This chain links TRBV2 with TRBJ1-5; D uncertain. V gave up 9 bases and J gave up 6 bases, with 9 bases separating them. The CDR3 has 11 residues. Germline V gives CDR1 SNHLY, CDR2 FYNNEI. The CDR3 DNA reads TGTGCCAGTCGCCGGGGTCAGCCCCAGCATTTT. Its protein is CASRRGQPQHF.

This clone was detected a few times. The V gene is TRBV2, the J gene TRBJ2-7, with 8 bases lining up with TRBD2. V was clipped by 6 bases and J by 6 bases; unmatched bases: 7. The CDR3 is made up of 13 amino acids. Germline V gene data show CDR1 as SNHLY and CDR2 as FYNNEI. The CDR3 DNA sequence: TGTGCCAGCAGACTCGGGACTAGGGGCGAGCAGTACTTC. It encodes CASRLGTRGEQYF. Supplemented by reference TRBV2 and TRBJ2-7, the full variable domain reads EPEVTQTPSHQVTQMGQEVILRCVPISNHLYFYWYRQILGQKVEFLVSFYNNEISEKSEIFDDQFSVERPDGSNFTLKIRSTKLEDSAMYFCASRLGTRGEQYFGPGTRLTVT.